This TCR beta chain was documented in a study of CD8 T cells in ankylosing spondylitis. TCRdb re-called the 5' RACE reads with MiXCR, one entry per CDR3 protein. The repertoire includes about 160,000 distinct CDR3 sequences, 9.8% of them detected once, and around 16% sits in the top ten. Per germline, CDR1 SEHNR and CDR2 FQNEAQ (reference sequence). V was clipped by 3 bases and J by 4 bases; unmatched bases: 7. This CDR3 is 15 amino acids long. The sequence was collected from a female donor with ankylosing spondylitis or in good health (not recorded which). The chain employs TRBV7-9 and TRBJ2-7; 9 positions match TRBD1. Sequencing input: blood, either unsorted or a sorted T cell fraction (not recorded which). The CDR3 protein is CASSFPGQGGYEQYF. CDR3 bases: TGTGCCAGCAGCTTCCCGGGACAGGGTGGATACGAGCAGTACTTC.